A selection of T cell receptor beta chains follows, all from one sample in a study of post-analysis software for immune sequencing data. TCRdb recomputed calls from the PCR reads with MiXCR, one row per CDR3 protein. The data contain approximately 730,000 distinct CDR3 sequences, roughly 29% of them singletons. Sequencing input: blood. These receptor sequences come from a girl aged 5-17 years with multiple sclerosis. Each CDR3 is given without its conserved first and last residue.

12	TRBV29-1	SVDSSGSHSEQF
15	TRBV6-2/TRBV6-3	ASSYRRDGRLTYEQY
11	TRBV4-3	ASSQGPWQPQH
11	TRBV20-1	SAPGLAADTQY
13	TRBV7-9	AVDGSGSGDTEAF
12	TRBV5-1	ASSSGVNQETQY
13	TRBV5-1	ASSLVPAGGYGYT
14	TRBV12-3/TRBV12-4	ASSLWNGLAFNEQF
11	TRBV10-3	AISTGMNTEAF
15	TRBV9	ASSSRSLGSGANVLT
11	TRBV6-1	ASRPTGKNIQY
13	TRBV7-2	ASSLGPARSYEQY
11	TRBV7-9	ASSLPGRPHQF
12	TRBV7-9	ASSTGQAGDTQY
12	TRBV20-1	SAKWREGQETQY